This TCR beta chain came from a study of neurological immune-mediated disorders. 5'RACE with 10-nucleotide random UMIs produced the cDNA. Via MiXCR, TCRdb re-called the 5' RACE reads, giving one row per CDR3 protein. Seen here are 55,000 to 65,000 distinct CDR3 sequences, about 10% observed once, and the top ten hold about 6.6%. Time point described: longitudinal time-point 1 (baseline). This clonotype was found many times. This TCR derives from a male donor with HTLV-1-associated myelopathy (HAM/TSP). The sample comprised PBMCs.

The CDR3 nucleotides read TGTGCCACCAGTGAAGACCGGGACATTCAGTACTTC. As protein: CATSEDRDIQYF. The chain employs TRBV24-1 and TRBJ2-4; D not resolved. The V gene lost 4 bases and the J gene lost 8 bases, with 8 bases spanning the gap. Germline V gene lookup returns CDR1 KGHDR and CDR2 SFDVKD. There are 12 residues in the CDR3.